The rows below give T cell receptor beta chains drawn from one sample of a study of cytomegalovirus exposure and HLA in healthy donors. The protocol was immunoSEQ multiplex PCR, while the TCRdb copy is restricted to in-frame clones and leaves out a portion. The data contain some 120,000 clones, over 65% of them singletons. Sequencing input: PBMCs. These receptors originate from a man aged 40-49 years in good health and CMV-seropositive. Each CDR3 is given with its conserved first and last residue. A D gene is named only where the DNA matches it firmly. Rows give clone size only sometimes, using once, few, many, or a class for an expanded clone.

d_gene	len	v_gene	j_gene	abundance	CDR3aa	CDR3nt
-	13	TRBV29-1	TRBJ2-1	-	CSNYRGGNNEQFF	TGCAGCAACTACAGGGGAGGTAACAATGAGCAGTTCTTC
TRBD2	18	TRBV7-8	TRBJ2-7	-	CASSLAIAGGLTSYEQYF	TGTGCCAGCAGCTTAGCTATAGCGGGGGGCCTTACCTCCTACGAGCAGTACTTC
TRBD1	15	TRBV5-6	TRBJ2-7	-	CASSPTGTGVHEQYF	TGTGCCAGCAGCCCAACCGGGACAGGGGTCCACGAGCAGTACTTC
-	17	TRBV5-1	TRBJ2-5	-	CASRPKGGQSIVETQYF	TGCGCCAGCAGGCCCAAGGGGGGACAGTCAATCGTGGAGACCCAGTACTTC
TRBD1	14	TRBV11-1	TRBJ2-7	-	CASSLTDRVYEQYF	TGTGCCAGCAGCTTAACGGACAGGGTCTACGAGCAGTACTTC
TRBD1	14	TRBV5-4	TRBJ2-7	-	CASSDRDRGYEQYF	TGTGCCAGCAGCGACCGGGACAGGGGGTACGAGCAGTACTTC
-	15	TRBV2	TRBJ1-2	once	CASSATRGGTYGYTF	TGTGCCAGCAGTGCTACCAGGGGCGGAACCTATGGCTACACCTTC
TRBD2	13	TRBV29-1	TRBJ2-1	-	CSVGASGSNEQFF	TGCAGCGTGGGGGCTAGCGGGAGCAATGAGCAGTTCTTC
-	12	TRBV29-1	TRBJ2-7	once	CSTGTSLHEQYF	TGCAGCACCGGGACATCATTACACGAGCAGTACTTC
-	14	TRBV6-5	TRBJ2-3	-	CASSYGDSTDTQYF	TGTGCCAGCAGTTACGGGGACTCCACAGATACGCAGTATTTT
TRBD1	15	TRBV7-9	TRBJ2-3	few	CASSNPGQGSDTQYF	TGTGCCAGCAGCAATCCAGGACAGGGGTCAGATACGCAGTATTTT